The 20 T cell receptor beta chains listed next were all sequenced from one sample in a study of shared clonotypes between healthy human individuals. Repertoires were generated with immunoSEQ multiplex PCR, while TCRdb's copy carries only in-frame clones and drops some. In the table there are about 2 million clones, roughly 94% of which are singletons. The sample was naive CD4+ T cells sorted from blood. Subset specified: CD45RA+ positively selected. The receptors were sampled from a man between 18 and 35 years old in good health.

The chain combines TRBV2 with TRBJ2-5; 7 nucleotides align to TRBD1. Germline lookup yields CDR1 SNHLY and CDR2 FYNNEI. The length of the CDR3 is 13 residues. V was clipped by 5 bases and J by 6 bases; unmatched bases: 6. The CDR3 region has the DNA TGTGCCAGCAGTTCACAGGGGATCCAGACCCAGTACTTC. It translates to CASSSQGIQTQYF.

This clone has just one count. As DNA, the CDR3 is TGTGCCAGCAGCTTATCTTTCGATGAGACCCAGTACTTC. It is translated as CASSLSFDETQYF. The chain uses TRBV7-2 and TRBJ2-5, with D uncertain. Germline CDR1 reads SGHTA; CDR2 reads FQGNSA. The V and J ends lost 2 bases and 5 bases respectively, with 9 bases between them. The CDR3 is made up of 13 amino acids.

The chain joins TRBV27 to TRBJ2-3; tentative D call: TRBD2 (5 bases). V dropped 6 bases and J dropped 4 bases, with 20 bases sitting between them. The CDR3 consists of 16 residues. CDR1 is MNHEY and CDR2 is SMNVEV in the germline V gene (reference sequence). Here the CDR3 DNA reads TGTGCCAGCAGCCGCCCTCCTAGCTTCCCCCCAGATACGCAGTATTTT. It yields the protein CASSRPPSFPPDTQYF.

The J gene is TRBJ2-1, the V gene TRBV11-2, with 11 positions matching TRBD1. The CDR3 covers 17 residues. Germline V gene data show CDR1 as SGHAT and CDR2 as FQNNGV. Trimming took 5 bases from V and 7 from J; bases not matched to a gene: 13. The CDR3 bases are TGTGCCAGCAGCCCTCTGAGGCGGGACAGGGGGAGAAATGAGCAGTTCTTC. Protein sequence: CASSPLRRDRGRNEQFF.

This clone was counted once. A much larger clone differs by one base, so this may be a read error. Other DNA sequences of this sample code for an identical CDR3. The genes are TRBV11-2 and TRBJ1-1, with no clear D. Trimming shortened V by 1 base and J by 1 base, and 4 bases separated the two germline ends. This CDR3 comprises 13 residues. Germline CDR1 is SGHAT and CDR2 is FQNNGV. The CDR3 is CASSLAGNTEAFF. Written as DNA, the CDR3 is TGTGCCAGCAGCTTAGCTGGGAACACTGAAGCTTTCTTT.

This clone came up a few times. V and J are TRBV27 and TRBJ1-1; D gene uncertain. Trimming pared 5 bases from V and 8 bases from J, leaving 12 bases between. The V gene's germline CDR1 is MNHEY and CDR2 SMNVEV (reference sequence). The CDR3 loop spans 12 amino acids. This CDR3 is CASSLPGGEAFF. The CDR3 DNA reads TGTGCCAGCAGTCTCCCTGGCGGGGAAGCTTTCTTT.

A remark on this clone: The sample carries other DNA sequences with the same CDR3. This chain links TRBV27 with TRBJ2-3; 7 bases align to TRBD2. Looked up from germline, CDR1 is MNHEY and CDR2 is SMNVEV (reference sequence). V dropped 3 bases and J dropped 6; count of bases not matched to a gene: 3. The CDR3 consists of 13 residues. The CDR3 DNA sequence: TGTGCCAGCAGTTTGTGGCGGGGGGATACGCAGTATTTT. Translation: CASSLWRGDTQYF.

This chain uses TRBV5-8 with TRBJ2-1; possibly TRBD2 for D (5 bases). Trimming pared 3 bases from V and 8 bases from J, leaving 12 bases between. CDR3 length equals 13 residues. Germline V lookup: CDR1 SGHTS, CDR2 YDEGEE. The CDR3 loop reads CASSWTDSHEQFF. The CDR3 DNA follows: TGTGCCAGCAGCTGGACTGATTCTCATGAGCAGTTCTTC.

Of note for this clone: A much larger clone sits a single nucleotide away, making a read error possible. This CDR3 reads CAWSFVNTEAFF. DNA for the CDR3: TGTGCCTGGAGTTTTGTGAACACTGAAGCTTTCTTT. V gene TRBV30 combines with J gene TRBJ1-1; no clear D. From germline, CDR1 is GTSNPN and CDR2 SVGIG (reference sequence). Trimming removed 2 bases at V and 0 bases at J, with 4 bases between. The CDR3 loop spans 12 amino acids.

On this clone: Its ends do not fully match the called genes, so a read error is possible. CDR3 sequence (DNA): TGTACCAGCAACTACCCGGGGTCACCCCTCCACTTT. Translation: CTSNYPGSPLHF. The chain recombines TRBV2 with TRBJ1-6; D ambiguous. The germline V gene encodes CDR1 SNHLY and CDR2 FYNNEI. The CDR3 runs 12 residues.

This chain joins TRBV5-6 and TRBJ2-7; the match to TRBD2 covers 10 bases. From germline, CDR1 is SGHDT and CDR2 YYEEEE. CDR3 length: 15 residues. After removal of 4 bases from V and 3 bases from J, the junction contained 7 bases not matched to a gene. The CDR3 is CASSPGTSVYYEQYF. CDR3 DNA: TGTGCCAGCAGCCCGGGGACTAGCGTTTACTACGAGCAGTACTTC. The full variable domain, in which reference TRBV5-6 and TRBJ2-7 provide the parts outside the CDR3, is DAGVTQSPTHLIKTRGQQVTLRCSPKSGHDTVSWYQQALGQGPQFIFQYYEEEERQRGNFPDRFSGHQFPNYSSELNVNALLLGDSALYLCASSPGTSVYYEQYFGPGTRLTVT.

As to this clone: Other DNA sequences from this sample encode an identical CDR3 as well. The chain has TRBV20-1 and TRBJ1-2, with 7 bases lining up with TRBD1. Germline values: CDR1 DFQATT, CDR2 SNEGSKA (reference sequence). The CDR3 is 11 amino acids. V lost 6 bases to trimming and J lost 7 bases; unmatched junction nucleotides: 5. The CDR3 DNA sequence: TGCAGTGCGCGGACAGGTAGTGGCTACACCTTC. It translates to CSARTGSGYTF.

This clone was seen only once. The V gene is TRBV18, the J gene TRBJ1-4, with a weak D call TRBD1 (5 bases). Trimming took 6 bases from V and 4 from J, leaving 18 bases between them. The germline V gene encodes CDR1 KGHSH and CDR2 LQKENI. The CDR3 sequence is 16 residues long. CDR3 sequence reads: CASSLQPQGFNEKLFF. DNA for the CDR3: TGTGCCAGCTCTCTACAACCGCAGGGTTTTAATGAAAAACTGTTTTTT.

This clone was detected a few times. The J gene is TRBJ1-5, the V gene TRBV7-9, with D possibly matching TRBD1 (5 bases). The CDR3 is 13 residues long. The V end lost 5 bases, the J end lost 2 bases, and 7 bases lay between the germline ends. The germline V gene has CDR1 SEHNR and CDR2 FQNEAQ (reference sequence). Here the CDR3 reads CASSATGNQPQHF. CDR3 coding DNA: TGTGCCAGCAGCGCGACAGGCAATCAGCCCCAGCATTTT.

The CDR3 sequence is CASSTNSIGTDTQYF. The CDR3 nucleotides are TGCGCCAGCAGCACCAATTCTATAGGCACAGATACGCAGTATTTT. The V call is TRBV5-1, the J call TRBJ2-3; D call uncertain. The CDR3 has 15 residues. Germline-derived CDR1 and CDR2 are SGHRS and YFSETQ. V was trimmed by 4 bases and J by 1 base, leaving 13 bases between them. Variable domain in full (rest from reference TRBV5-1 and TRBJ2-3): KAGVTQTPRYLIKTRGQQVTLSCSPISGHRSVSWYQQTPGQGLQFLFEYFSETQRNKGNFPGRFSGRQFSNSRSEMNVSTLELGDSALYLCASSTNSIGTDTQYFGPGTRLTVL.

Concerning this clone itself: The sample contains more than one DNA sequence encoding this CDR3. This chain links TRBV7-2 with TRBJ1-6; no clear D gene. CDR3 length: 15 residues. Germline V CDR1 and CDR2: SGHTA, FQGNSA. V lost 3 bases and J 1 base, leaving 7 bases between the germline ends. The CDR3 region has the DNA TGTGCCAGCAGCTTGAGTAGTTCCTATAATTCACCCCTCCACTTT. Amino acid sequence: CASSLSSSYNSPLHF.

This chain's CDR3 is CASSLLEGPEETQYF. CDR3 DNA: TGTGCCAGCAGCTTACTTGAGGGGCCAGAGGAGACCCAGTACTTC. The genes are TRBV7-9 and TRBJ2-5; D tentatively reads TRBD1 or TRBD2 (5 bases each). Trimming removed 2 bases from V and 5 bases from J, with 15 bases in between. Germline CDR1 is SEHNR and CDR2 is FQNEAQ (reference sequence). This CDR3 has 15 residues.

The CDR3 nucleotides are TGTGCCAGCAGTGCTTCGGGGGGGTTAAACTATGGCTACACCTTC. Protein sequence: CASSASGGLNYGYTF. V is TRBV6-4 and J is TRBJ1-2; D perhaps matches TRBD1 (5 bases). The germline gives CDR1 MRHNA, CDR2 SNTAGT. The CDR3 spans 15 residues. The ends were cut back, 4 bases at V and 2 bases at J, with 14 bases in the middle.

The gene calls are TRBV7-2 and TRBJ2-3, with 9 positions matching TRBD2. V lost 5 bases, J lost 9 bases, and 9 bases stayed unmatched. Germline CDR1 SGHTA, CDR2 FQGNSA. The CDR3 consists of 14 residues. The CDR3 bases are TGTGCCAGCAGCCCCAAAGGCGGGGGGGGAACGCAGTATTTT. Translated, it gives CASSPKGGGGTQYF.

V and J are TRBV28 and TRBJ1-2, with TRBD1 matching over 11 bases. V lost 3 bases, J lost 4 bases, and 10 bases stayed unmatched. Germline CDR1 MDHEN, CDR2 SYDVKM. The CDR3 has 17 residues. CDR3: CASSFTGTGGFSYGYTF. The CDR3 region has the DNA TGTGCCAGCAGTTTTACCGGGACAGGGGGATTTAGCTATGGCTACACCTTC.